This T cell receptor beta chain was found in a study of T-cell reconstitution after alpha-beta-depleted transplantation in children listed by TCRdb under 2016. With respect to the entire study: The study quantitatively tracked T-cell immune reconstitution after TCRalphabeta/CD19-depleted allogeneic hematopoietic cell transplantation in children using TCR repertoire profiling.

This clonotype came up a few times. The antigen it recognizes is unknown. Within one base of it there is no much larger clone, and no base qualities were kept. Libraries were prepared through PCR. Sequenced on an Illumina HiSeq 2500. TCR libraries were prepared with molecular barcoding, using unique molecular identifiers to normalize TCRbeta repertoire quantification. TCRdb ran its own pipeline on the public reads, namely fastp trimming at Q25 and MiXCR clone calling, and kept in-frame beta chains. Under each unique CDR3 protein, matching rows form one entry showing the most common genes and DNA. For this sample there are about 540,000 distinct CDR3 sequences; approximately 16% appear just once. About 3.1% of the sample is taken by the ten largest. V trim: 1 base; J trim: 2 bases; unmatched bases: 4. For CDR1 and CDR2, the germline V gene lists SGHRS and YFSETQ. The CDR3 covers 16 residues, taking in both the cysteine and the phenylalanine. Here the CDR3 DNA is all that survives: 48 bases in frame from base 1.

The chain uses TRBV5-1 and TRBJ2-1; 9 of the junction bases match TRBD2. This receptor was taken from a human donor who donated a stem cell graft to a child with acute lymphoblastic leukemia. The sequenced sample was PBMCs from the stem cell graft donor, obtained from the stem cell graft. The CDR3 protein sequence reads: CASSLPAGGPYNEQFF. The sequenced DNA is TGCGCCAGCAGCTTGCCAGCGGGAGGCCCCTACAATGAGCAGTTCTTC.